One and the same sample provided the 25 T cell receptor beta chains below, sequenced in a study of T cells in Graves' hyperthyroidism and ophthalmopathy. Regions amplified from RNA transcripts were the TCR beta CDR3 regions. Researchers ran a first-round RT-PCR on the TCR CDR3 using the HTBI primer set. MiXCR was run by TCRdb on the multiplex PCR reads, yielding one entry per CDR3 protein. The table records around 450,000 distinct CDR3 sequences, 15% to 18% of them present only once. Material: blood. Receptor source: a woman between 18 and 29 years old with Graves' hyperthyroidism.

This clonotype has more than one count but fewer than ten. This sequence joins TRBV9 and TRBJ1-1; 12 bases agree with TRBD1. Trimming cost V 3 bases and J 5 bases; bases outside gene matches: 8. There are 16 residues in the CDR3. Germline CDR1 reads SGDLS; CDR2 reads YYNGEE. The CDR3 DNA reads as TGTGCCAGCAGCGCCACCGGGACAGGGGGCGCAACTGAAGCTTTCTTT. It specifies CASSATGTGGATEAFF.

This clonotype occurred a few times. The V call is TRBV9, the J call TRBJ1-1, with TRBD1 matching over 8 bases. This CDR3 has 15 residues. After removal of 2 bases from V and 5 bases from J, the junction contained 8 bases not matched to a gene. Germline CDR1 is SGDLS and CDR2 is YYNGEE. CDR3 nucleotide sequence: TGTGCCAGCAGCGTTTTCCAGGGGGCTTATACTGAAGCTTTCTTT. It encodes CASSVFQGAYTEAFF. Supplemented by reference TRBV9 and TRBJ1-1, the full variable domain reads DSGVTQTPKHLITATGQRVTLRCSPRSGDLSVYWYQQSLDQGLQFLIQYYNGEERAKGNILERFSAQQFPDLHSELNLSSLELGDSALYFCASSVFQGAYTEAFFGQGTRLTVV.

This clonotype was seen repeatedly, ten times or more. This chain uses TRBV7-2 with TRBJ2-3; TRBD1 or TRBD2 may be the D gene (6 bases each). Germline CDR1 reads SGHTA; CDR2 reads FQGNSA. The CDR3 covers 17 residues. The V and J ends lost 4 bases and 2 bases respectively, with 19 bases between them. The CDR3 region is CASSSSGAPIFTDTQYF. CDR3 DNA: TGTGCCAGCAGCTCATCGGGGGCTCCAATTTTCACAGATACGCAGTATTTT.

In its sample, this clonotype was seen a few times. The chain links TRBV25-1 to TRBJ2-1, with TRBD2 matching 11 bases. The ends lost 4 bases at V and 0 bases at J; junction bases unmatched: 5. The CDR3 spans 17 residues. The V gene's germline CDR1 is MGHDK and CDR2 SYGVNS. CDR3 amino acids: CASSATSGGFSYNEQFF. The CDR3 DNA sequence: TGTGCCAGCAGTGCCACTAGCGGGGGTTTCTCCTACAATGAGCAGTTCTTC. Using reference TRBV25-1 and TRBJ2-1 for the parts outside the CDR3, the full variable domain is EADIYQTPRYLVIGTGKKITLECSQTMGHDKMYWYQQDPGMELHLIHYSYGVNSTEKGDLSSESTVSRIRTEHFPLTLESARPSHTSQYLCASSATSGGFSYNEQFFGPGTRLTVL.

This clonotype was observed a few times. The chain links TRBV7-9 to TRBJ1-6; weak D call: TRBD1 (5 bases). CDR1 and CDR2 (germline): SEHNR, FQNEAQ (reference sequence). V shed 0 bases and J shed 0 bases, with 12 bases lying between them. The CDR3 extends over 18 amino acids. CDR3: CASSLAGQESSYNSPLHF. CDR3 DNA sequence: TGTGCCAGCAGCTTAGCGGGGCAGGAGAGCTCCTATAATTCACCCCTCCACTTT.

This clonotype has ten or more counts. CDR3 sequence: CASSLGTGAMNTQYF. In DNA form, the CDR3 reads TGCGCCAGCAGCTTGGGGACGGGAGCAATGAATACGCAGTATTTT. The chain carries TRBV5-1 and TRBJ2-3, with D tentatively TRBD2 (6 bases). V was pared by 0 bases and J by 7 bases, with 15 bases between. The CDR3 covers 15 residues. CDR1 is SGHRS and CDR2 is YFSETQ in the germline V gene.

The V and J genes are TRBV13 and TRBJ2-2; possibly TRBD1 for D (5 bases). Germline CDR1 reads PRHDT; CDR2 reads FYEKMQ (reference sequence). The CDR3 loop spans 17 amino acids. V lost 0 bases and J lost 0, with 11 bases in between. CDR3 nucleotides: TGTGCCAGCAGCTTAGGCCGACGGACACCGAACACCGGGGAGCTGTTTTTT. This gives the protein CASSLGRRTPNTGELFF.

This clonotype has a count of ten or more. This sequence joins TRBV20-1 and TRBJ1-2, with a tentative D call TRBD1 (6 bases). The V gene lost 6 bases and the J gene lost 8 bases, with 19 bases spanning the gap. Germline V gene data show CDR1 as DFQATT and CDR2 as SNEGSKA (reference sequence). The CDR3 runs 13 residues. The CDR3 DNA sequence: TGCAGTGCCGGGGAGGGGGTGAAGGGAGGCTACACCTTC. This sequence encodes CSAGEGVKGGYTF.

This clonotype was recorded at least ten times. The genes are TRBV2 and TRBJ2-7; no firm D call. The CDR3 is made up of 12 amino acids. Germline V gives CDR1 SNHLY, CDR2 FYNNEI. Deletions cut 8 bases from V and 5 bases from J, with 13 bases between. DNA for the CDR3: TGTGCCAGCCGAAGGGTCGAACACGAGCAGTACTTC. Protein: CASRRVEHEQYF.

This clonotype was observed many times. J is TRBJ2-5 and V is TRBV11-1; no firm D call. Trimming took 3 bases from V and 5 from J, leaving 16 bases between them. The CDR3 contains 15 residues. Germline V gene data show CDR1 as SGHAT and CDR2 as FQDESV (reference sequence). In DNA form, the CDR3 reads TGTGCCAGCAGCTTTGGTAGTGGGCGCGTCGAGACCCAGTACTTC. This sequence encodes CASSFGSGRVETQYF.

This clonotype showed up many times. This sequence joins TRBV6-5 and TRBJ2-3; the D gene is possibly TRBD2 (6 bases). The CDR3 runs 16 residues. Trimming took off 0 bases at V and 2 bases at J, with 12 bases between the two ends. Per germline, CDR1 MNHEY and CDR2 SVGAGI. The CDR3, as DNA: TGTGCCAGCAGTTACTCCGGCGGGGCTAACACAGATACGCAGTATTTT. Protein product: CASSYSGGANTDTQYF.

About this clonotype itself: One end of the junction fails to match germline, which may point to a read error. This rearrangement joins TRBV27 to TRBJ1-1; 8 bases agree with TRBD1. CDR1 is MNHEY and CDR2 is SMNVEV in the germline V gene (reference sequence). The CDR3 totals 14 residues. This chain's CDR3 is CTSSLGQGNTEAFF. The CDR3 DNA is TGTACCAGCAGTTTAGGACAGGGAAACACTGAAGCTTTCTTT.

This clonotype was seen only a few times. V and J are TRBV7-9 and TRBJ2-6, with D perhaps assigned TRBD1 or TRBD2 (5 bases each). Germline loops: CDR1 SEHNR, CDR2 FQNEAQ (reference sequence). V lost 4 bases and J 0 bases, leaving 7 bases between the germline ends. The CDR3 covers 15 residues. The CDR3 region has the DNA TGTGCCAGCAGCTCAGGGAGCTCTGGGGCCAACGTCCTGACTTTC. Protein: CASSSGSSGANVLTF.

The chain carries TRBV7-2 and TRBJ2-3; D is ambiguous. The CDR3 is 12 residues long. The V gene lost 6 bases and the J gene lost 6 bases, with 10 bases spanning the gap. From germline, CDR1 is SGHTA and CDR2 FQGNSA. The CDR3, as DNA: TGTGCCAGCAGTCGGGCGGAGGATACGCAGTATTTT. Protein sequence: CASSRAEDTQYF. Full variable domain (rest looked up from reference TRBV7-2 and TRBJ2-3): GAGVSQSPSNKVTEKGKDVELRCDPISGHTALYWYRQSLGQGLEFLIYFQGNSAPDKSGLPSDRFSAERTGGSVSTLTIQRTQQEDSAVYLCASSRAEDTQYFGPGTRLTVL.

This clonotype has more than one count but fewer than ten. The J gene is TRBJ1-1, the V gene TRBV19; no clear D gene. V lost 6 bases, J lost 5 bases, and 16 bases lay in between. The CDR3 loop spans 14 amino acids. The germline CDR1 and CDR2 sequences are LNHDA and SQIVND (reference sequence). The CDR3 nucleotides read TGTGCCAGTAGCCCGGGCGCCCTGGGGACTGAAGCTTTCTTT. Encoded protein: CASSPGALGTEAFF.

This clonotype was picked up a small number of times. DNA of the CDR3: TGTGCCAGCAGCTTAGTTCAGGTCGGGGAGCTGTTTTTT. Protein sequence: CASSLVQVGELFF. This chain joins TRBV7-8 and TRBJ2-2; no clear D gene. V lost 1 base to trimming and J lost 7 bases, with 7 bases between them. Looked up from germline, CDR1 is SGHVS and CDR2 is FQNEAQ. The CDR3 has 13 residues.

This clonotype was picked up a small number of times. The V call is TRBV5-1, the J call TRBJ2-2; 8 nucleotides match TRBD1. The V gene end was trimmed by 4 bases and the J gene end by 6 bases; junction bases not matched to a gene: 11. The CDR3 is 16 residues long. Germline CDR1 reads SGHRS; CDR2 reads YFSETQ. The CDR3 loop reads CASSPPGTGIAGELFF. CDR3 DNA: TGCGCCAGCAGCCCCCCCGGGACAGGAATCGCCGGGGAGCTGTTTTTT.

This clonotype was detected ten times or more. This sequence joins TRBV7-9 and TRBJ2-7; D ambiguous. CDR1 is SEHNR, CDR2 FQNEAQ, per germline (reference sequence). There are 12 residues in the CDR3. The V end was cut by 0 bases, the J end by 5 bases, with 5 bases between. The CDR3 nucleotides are TGTGCCAGCAGCTTAGCCCCCAACGAGCAGTACTTC. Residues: CASSLAPNEQYF. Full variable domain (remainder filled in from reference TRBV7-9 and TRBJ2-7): DTGVSQNPRHKITKRGQNVTFRCDPISEHNRLYWYRQTLGQGPEFLTYFQNEAQLEKSRLLSDRFSAERPKGSFSTLEIQRTEQGDSAMYLCASSLAPNEQYFGPGTRLTVT.

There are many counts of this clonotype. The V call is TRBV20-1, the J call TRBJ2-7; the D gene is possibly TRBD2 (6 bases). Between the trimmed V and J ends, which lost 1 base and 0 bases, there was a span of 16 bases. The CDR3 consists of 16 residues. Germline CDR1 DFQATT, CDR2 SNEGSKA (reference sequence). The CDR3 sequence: CSARGKGTGDSYEQYF. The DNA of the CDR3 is TGCAGTGCTAGAGGGAAAGGGACTGGAGACTCCTACGAGCAGTACTTC.

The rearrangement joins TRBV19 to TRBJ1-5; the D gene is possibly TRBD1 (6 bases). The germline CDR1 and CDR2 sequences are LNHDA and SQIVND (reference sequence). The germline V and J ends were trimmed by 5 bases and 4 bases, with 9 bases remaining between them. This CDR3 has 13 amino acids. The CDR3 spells CASSDDRNQPQHF. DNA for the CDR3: TGTGCCAGTAGTGATGACAGGAATCAGCCCCAGCATTTT.

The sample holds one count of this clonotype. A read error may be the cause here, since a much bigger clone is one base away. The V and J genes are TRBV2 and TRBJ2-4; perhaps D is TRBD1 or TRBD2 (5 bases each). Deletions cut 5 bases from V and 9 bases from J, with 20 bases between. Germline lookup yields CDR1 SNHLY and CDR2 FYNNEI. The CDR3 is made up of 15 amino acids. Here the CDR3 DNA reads TGTGCCAGCAGTCTTACCGGGACGGTGATGAGCATTCAGTACTTC. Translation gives CASSLTGTVMSIQYF.

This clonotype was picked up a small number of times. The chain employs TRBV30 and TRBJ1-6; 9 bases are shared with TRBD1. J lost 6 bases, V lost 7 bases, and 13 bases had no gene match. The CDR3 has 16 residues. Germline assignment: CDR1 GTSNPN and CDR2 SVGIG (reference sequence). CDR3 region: CASTGTGCFSNSPLHF. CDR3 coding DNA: TGTGCCTCAACCGGGACAGGGTGTTTCAGTAATTCACCCCTCCACTTT.

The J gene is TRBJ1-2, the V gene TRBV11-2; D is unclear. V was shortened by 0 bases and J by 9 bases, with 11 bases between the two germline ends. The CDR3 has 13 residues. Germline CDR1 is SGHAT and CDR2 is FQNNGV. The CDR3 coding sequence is TGTGCCAGCAGCTTAGATTGGGATCTGCGCTACACCTTC. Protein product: CASSLDWDLRYTF.

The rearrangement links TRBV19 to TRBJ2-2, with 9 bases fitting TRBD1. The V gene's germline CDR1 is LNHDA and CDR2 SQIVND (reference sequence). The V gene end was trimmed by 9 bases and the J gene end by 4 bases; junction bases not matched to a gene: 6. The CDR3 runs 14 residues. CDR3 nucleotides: TGTGCCAGGGAGGACAGGGGAGTCACCGGGGAGCTGTTTTTT. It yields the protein CAREDRGVTGELFF.

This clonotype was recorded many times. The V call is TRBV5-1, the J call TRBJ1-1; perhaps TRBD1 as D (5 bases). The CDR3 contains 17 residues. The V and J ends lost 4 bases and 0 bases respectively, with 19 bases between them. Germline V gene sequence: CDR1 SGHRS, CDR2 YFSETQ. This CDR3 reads CASSPTGGYPMNTEAFF. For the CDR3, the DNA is TGCGCCAGCAGCCCGACCGGGGGATACCCTATGAACACTGAAGCTTTCTTT.